In its sample, the clone carrying this T cell receptor (beta chain) was seen a few times. What it binds is unknown. This sample is part of a study of identical twins. The study's findings and limits: Invariant cells of the MAIT and iNKT types might have partly distorted the zero-insertion analyses.

A universal primer site was created by template switching, with the cDNA bearing unique molecular identifiers. TCRdb reanalysed the 5' RACE reads using MiXCR and keeps one entry per CDR3 protein. The table has some 690,000 distinct CDR3 sequences, over 20% seen once. Unmatched junction bases numbered 8, after V lost 1 base and J lost 1 base. Germline V gene data show CDR1 as DFQATT and CDR2 as SNEGSKA (reference sequence). The CDR3 spans 17 residues. This same sample was also part of a study on T cells expressing NK-cell markers.

Sequenced material: PBMCs. This clonotype originated in a woman aged 18-29 years in good health. V is TRBV20-1 and J is TRBJ1-5; the match to TRBD1 covers 9 bases. The CDR3 is CSARGGQGRGSNQPQHF. The CDR3 nucleotides are TGCAGTGCTAGAGGGGGACAGGGCAGGGGAAGCAATCAGCCCCAGCATTTT.